Presented here are 8 T cell receptor beta chains from one specimen sequenced in a study of T cell repertoires in cytomegalovirus infection (dated by TCRdb to about 2019). Data came from an Illumina HiSeq 1500. In-frame beta chains were kept once TCRdb had trimmed the public reads at Q25 with fastp and called clones with MiXCR. Each CDR3 protein gets just one entry, which takes the most common genes and DNA from the rows behind it. Counted in this sample were more than 350,000 distinct CDR3 sequences; roughly a third of them appeared once. The top ten hold about an eighth of the sample. Sequencing used PBMCs. The receptors come from a human donor in good health (CMV status not recorded). Some clones in this sample may be carry-over from other donors' samples.

This clonotype has just a few counts. DNA of the CDR3: TGCAGTGCTTCGGGACTAGCAGGGGGCGGGGAGCTGTTTTTT. Its protein product is CSASGLAGGGELFF. This sequence joins TRBV20-1 and TRBJ2-2; the match to TRBD2 covers 9 bases. CDR3 length: 14 amino acids. CDR1 is DFQATT and CDR2 is SNEGSKA in the germline V gene (reference sequence). V trimming: 5 bases; J trimming: 7 bases; junction bases outside the gene matches: 8.

The V and J genes are TRBV30 and TRBJ1-1, with D tentatively TRBD1 (6 bases). Trimming removed 4 bases from V and 12 bases from J, with 15 bases in between. CDR1 is GTSNPN, CDR2 SVGIG, per germline (reference sequence). This CDR3 spans 11 amino acids. DNA of the CDR3: TGTGCCTGGACCGTAGGACAGATAACTTTCTTT. Translating it yields CAWTVGQITFF. Filled out from reference TRBV30 and TRBJ1-1, the complete variable domain reads SQTIHQWPATLVQPVGSPLSLECTVEGTSNPNLYWYRQAAGRGLQLLFYSVGIGQISSEVPQNLSASRPQDRQFILSSKKLLLSDSGFYLCAWTVGQITFFGQGTRLTVV.

There are many counts of this clonotype. This sequence joins TRBV20-1 and TRBJ1-2; D may be TRBD1 (5 bases). This CDR3 has 10 amino acids. V shed 3 bases and J shed 10 bases, with 9 bases lying between them. CDR1 and CDR2 from the germline V gene are DFQATT and SNEGSKA (reference sequence). The CDR3 reads CSAREGHYTF. The CDR3 bases are TGCAGTGCTAGGGAGGGGCACTACACCTTC.

This clonotype was counted ten times or more. This chain links TRBV7-6 with TRBJ2-7, with TRBD1 matching 7 bases. This CDR3 region has 14 residues. The germline CDR1 and CDR2 sequences are SGHVS and FNYEAQ. Trimming cost V 3 bases and J 4 bases; bases outside gene matches: 6. The CDR3 sequence is CASSLTKGAYEQYF. In nucleotides, the CDR3 is TGTGCCAGCAGCTTGACCAAGGGGGCGTACGAGCAGTACTTC.

CDR3 sequence (DNA): TGTGCCAGCCACCTGAACACTGAAGCTTTCTTT. Protein: CASHLNTEAFF. V usage is TRBV5-6 and J usage is TRBJ1-1, with D uncertain. Germline V gives CDR1 SGHDT, CDR2 YYEEEE. CDR3 size: 11 residues. V shed 7 bases and J shed 0 bases, with 4 bases lying between them.

The V call is TRBV29-1, the J call TRBJ1-1, with TRBD1 identical over 8 bases. From germline, CDR1 is SQVTM and CDR2 ANQGSEA. The length of the CDR3 is 13 residues. The J segment lost 6 bases and the V segment lost 7 bases, leaving 10 bases of the junction unmatched. CDR3 nucleotide sequence: TGCAGCGAGAACGGACAGGGAGGCGCTGAAGCTTTCTTT. It codes for CSENGQGGAEAFF.

This clonotype was seen a few times. This rearrangement joins TRBV7-9 to TRBJ2-7; TRBD1 matches at 10 bases. The CDR3 totals 13 residues. V lost 7 bases and J lost 11; bases outside the gene matches: 11. Germline values: CDR1 SEHNR, CDR2 FQNEAQ (reference sequence). This chain's CDR3 is CASNNRQGAREYF. In DNA, the CDR3 is TGTGCCAGCAACAACCGACAGGGGGCGAGGGAGTACTTC.

This clonotype occurred once. The V call is TRBV19, the J call TRBJ1-5; D ambiguous. V was trimmed by 7 bases and J by 2 bases, leaving 15 bases between them. Germline V gene sequence: CDR1 LNHDA, CDR2 SQIVND (reference sequence). The length of the CDR3 is 15 residues. The CDR3: CASTGPTLGNQPQHF. The CDR3 DNA follows: TGTGCCAGTACTGGTCCTACGCTGGGCAATCAGCCCCAGCATTTT.